One sample yielded the 27 T cell receptor beta chains listed below, sequenced in a study of blood T cells in healthy people across ages. Through a sample-barcoded 5' primer and a J-beta primer mix, a second PCR was run for roughly 6 to 12 cycles. A single record per CDR3 protein comes from TCRdb applying MiXCR to the 5' RACE reads. The sample shows more than 700,000 distinct CDR3 sequences, about 55% of them seen only once. The sequenced material came from blood. The receptors were gathered from a man older than 75 in good health.

The rearrangement uses TRBV6-6 and TRBJ2-3, with 7 bases lining up with TRBD1. This CDR3 is built from 14 residues. Looked up from germline, CDR1 is MNHNY and CDR2 is SVGAGI (reference sequence). Losses at the gene ends were 7 bases for V and 0 bases for J; bases not matched to a gene: 4. Here the CDR3 DNA reads TGTGCCAGCACCCTACAGGGGAGCACAGATACGCAGTATTTT. Protein sequence: CASTLQGSTDTQYF.

This sequence joins TRBV21-1 and TRBJ2-5; the table gives TRBD2 as D, unverified against the DNA. TRBV21-1 is noted as a pseudogene. The CDR3 totals 15 residues. DNA of the CDR3: TGTGCCAGCAGCTCGTCTCCTAGCGGCCAAGAGACCCAGTACTTC. Amino acid sequence: CASSSSPSGQETQYF.

The chain is built from TRBV9 and TRBJ2-3; D is unclear. The V gene's germline CDR1 is SGDLS and CDR2 YYNGEE. Trimming took 0 bases from V and 3 from J, leaving 11 bases between them. The CDR3 totals 15 residues. The CDR3 is CASSVVGRVTDTQYF. The CDR3 DNA follows: TGTGCCAGCAGCGTAGTCGGTAGGGTGACAGATACGCAGTATTTT. The full variable domain, with the rest looked up from reference TRBV9 and TRBJ2-3, is DSGVTQTPKHLITATGQRVTLRCSPRSGDLSVYWYQQSLDQGLQFLIQYYNGEERAKGNILERFSAQQFPDLHSELNLSSLELGDSALYFCASSVVGRVTDTQYFGPGTRLTVL.

The chain couples TRBV6-1 to TRBJ1-1; 8 nucleotides agree with TRBD1. V lost 2 bases and J lost 5; bases outside the gene matches: 7. This CDR3 spans 15 amino acids. Germline CDR1 MNHNS, CDR2 SASEGT. In DNA form, the CDR3 reads TGTGCCAGCAGTGAAAGCCAGGGGGCGGAAACTGAAGCTTTCTTT. Protein: CASSESQGAETEAFF.

This clonotype was detected ten times or more. This rearrangement joins TRBV7-9 to TRBJ2-1, with 11 bases identical to TRBD2. The V and J ends lost 5 bases and 5 bases, in that order; junction bases with no gene match: 2. This CDR3 contains 14 residues. Germline values: CDR1 SEHNR, CDR2 FQNEAQ (reference sequence). The CDR3 loop is CASSATSGDNEQFF. The CDR3 DNA is TGTGCCAGCAGCGCGACTAGCGGGGACAATGAGCAGTTCTTC. Looking up the rest from reference TRBV7-9 and TRBJ2-1 gives the full variable domain: DTGVSQNPRHKITKRGQNVTFRCDPISEHNRLYWYRQTLGQGPEFLTYFQNEAQLEKSRLLSDRFSAERPKGSFSTLEIQRTEQGDSAMYLCASSATSGDNEQFFGPGTRLTVL.

The CDR3 bases are TGTGCCAGCACTCAAGGGACCTACGAGCAGTACTTC. Encoded protein: CASTQGTYEQYF. The genes are TRBV6-1 and TRBJ2-7; D not resolved. This CDR3 comprises 12 residues. V was pared by 7 bases and J by 2 bases, with 9 bases between. Germline V lookup: CDR1 MNHNS, CDR2 SASEGT.

This clonotype has only one observation. The chain has TRBV12-5 and TRBJ2-1; TRBD2 aligns across 13 bases. The CDR3 has 16 residues. V dropped 6 bases and J dropped 10; count of bases not matched to a gene: 12. Germline CDR1 is LGHNT and CDR2 is FRNRAP. The CDR3 region is CASGRGLAGDSDEQFF. The CDR3 coding sequence is TGTGCTAGTGGACGAGGACTAGCGGGAGACAGCGACGAGCAGTTCTTC.

A single count supports this clonotype. The rearrangement links TRBV6-4 to TRBJ1-2; D gene ambiguous. Trimming left V 6 bases short and J 7 bases short, with 3 bases between. CDR1 is MRHNA, CDR2 SNTAGT, per germline. The CDR3 is made up of 9 amino acids. CDR3 in amino acids: CASRRGYTF. In DNA, the CDR3 is TGTGCCAGCAGGCGTGGCTACACCTTC.

J is TRBJ2-5 and V is TRBV27; the match to TRBD1 covers 8 bases. The V gene end was trimmed by 2 bases and the J gene end by 11 bases; junction bases not matched to a gene: 7. The CDR3 sequence is 13 residues long. Germline lookup yields CDR1 MNHEY and CDR2 SMNVEV (reference sequence). CDR3: CASSLIRGREQYF. The CDR3 bases are TGTGCCAGCAGTTTAATCAGGGGGCGTGAGCAGTACTTC.

This clonotype was seen only a few times. The V gene is TRBV5-1, the J gene TRBJ1-1; 7 bases fit TRBD1. CDR1 and CDR2 from the germline V gene are SGHRS and YFSETQ. The CDR3 length is 14 residues. Trimming at V came to 2 bases and at J to 1 base, leaving 2 bases not matched to a gene. This CDR3 is CASSFQGGNTEAFF. The DNA of the CDR3 is TGCGCCAGCAGCTTCCAGGGGGGGAACACTGAAGCTTTCTTT.

This clonotype was seen a handful of times. V is TRBV20-1 and J is TRBJ2-5, with a possible D match to TRBD1 (7 bases). Trimming stripped 1 base from V and 3 bases from J, with 15 bases between. Germline values: CDR1 DFQATT, CDR2 SNEGSKA (reference sequence). The CDR3 contains 15 residues. The CDR3 sequence is CSARAYGGGEETQYF. CDR3 nucleotides: TGCAGTGCTAGAGCCTACGGAGGGGGCGAAGAGACCCAGTACTTC.

This sequence joins TRBV7-2 and TRBJ2-5, with 9 positions matching TRBD1. Germline values: CDR1 SGHTA, CDR2 FQGNSA. The CDR3 extends over 15 amino acids. V lost 0 bases, J lost 6 bases, and 5 bases stayed unmatched. Here the CDR3 DNA reads TGTGCCAGCAGCTTAGCGACGGACAGGGGAAAGACCCAGTACTTC. Amino acids: CASSLATDRGKTQYF.

The chain couples TRBV3-1 to TRBJ2-1, with D tentatively TRBD1 (5 bases). Trimming removed 5 bases from V and 9 bases from J, with 17 bases in between. The CDR3 length is 14 residues. The germline V gene encodes CDR1 LGHDT and CDR2 YNNKEL (reference sequence). CDR3 amino acids: CASSKRGTTGEQFF. In nucleotides, the CDR3 is TGTGCCAGCAGCAAAAGGGGAACCACGGGTGAGCAGTTCTTC.

J is TRBJ2-3 and V is TRBV6-1; D gene uncertain. The V and J ends lost 2 bases and 6 bases respectively, with 15 bases between them. The CDR3 totals 15 residues. Germline V gene sequence: CDR1 MNHNS, CDR2 SASEGT. The CDR3 loop reads CASSETPNLGDTQYF. The DNA of the CDR3 is TGTGCCAGCAGTGAAACGCCGAACCTAGGGGATACGCAGTATTTT.

The V and J genes are TRBV21-1 and TRBJ1-2. TRBV21-1 is a pseudogene. CDR3 size: 15 residues. The DNA for the CDR3 is TGTGCCAGCAGCAAAAATGGGATATCGAGCTATGGCTACACCTTC. It encodes CASSKNGISSYGYTF.

The table lists this clonotype with a few counts. The chain couples TRBV3-1 to TRBJ2-7; D remains unclear. Per the germline V gene, CDR1 is LGHDT and CDR2 is YNNKEL (reference sequence). This CDR3 comprises 14 residues. Trimming stripped 3 bases from V and 1 base from J, with 10 bases between. CDR3 sequence: CASSQELTSYEQYF. The CDR3 region has the DNA TGTGCCAGCAGCCAGGAGCTTACGTCCTACGAGCAGTACTTC.

V gene TRBV24-1 combines with J gene TRBJ2-7, with a tentative D call TRBD1 (6 bases). With 1 base removed from V and 3 bases from J, the gap between germline ends came to 12 bases. Germline-derived CDR1 and CDR2 are KGHDR and SFDVKD. This CDR3 spans 15 amino acids. CDR3 DNA: TGTGCCACCAGTGATTTCAGGGGTGGTAACTACGAGCAGTACTTC. Amino acids: CATSDFRGGNYEQYF.

Here the CDR3 reads CSASGRSGWTEAFF. CDR3 in DNA: TGCAGTGCTAGTGGGAGATCCGGTTGGACTGAAGCTTTCTTT. V and J are TRBV20-1 and TRBJ1-1; no clear D. The CDR3 loop spans 14 amino acids. Trimming took 3 bases from V and 5 from J, leaving 16 bases between them. Germline loops: CDR1 DFQATT, CDR2 SNEGSKA (reference sequence).

This chain uses TRBV25-1 with TRBJ1-6, with D hard to call. Deletions cut 4 bases from V and 4 bases from J, with 5 bases between. Looked up from germline, CDR1 is MGHDK and CDR2 is SYGVNS. The CDR3 runs 13 residues. As DNA, the CDR3 is TGTGCCAGCAGTGTACAGTATAATTCACCCCTCCACTTT. This encodes CASSVQYNSPLHF.

The V and J genes are TRBV5-4 and TRBJ2-1; 9 nucleotides line up with TRBD2. V gave up 3 bases and J gave up 4 bases; unmatched junction bases: 8. Germline CDR1 SGHNT, CDR2 YYREEE (reference sequence). The CDR3 spans 16 residues. Here the CDR3 DNA reads TGTGCCAGCAGCTGGCTCGCGCGGGAGGGGTACAATGAGCAGTTCTTC. It codes for CASSWLAREGYNEQFF.

The chain recombines TRBV5-1 with TRBJ2-5; 8 bases align to TRBD2. In germline, CDR1 is SGHRS, CDR2 YFSETQ. Unmatched junction bases numbered 9, after V lost 0 bases and J lost 2 bases. The CDR3 contains 17 residues. This chain's CDR3 is CASSLDRTSYGQETQYF. CDR3 sequence (DNA): TGCGCCAGCAGCTTGGATAGGACTAGCTACGGGCAAGAGACCCAGTACTTC.

The V call is TRBV12-3 or TRBV12-4, the J call TRBJ2-6; no firm D call. V was cut by 6 bases and J by 2 bases, with 5 bases left in between. This CDR3 spans 13 amino acids. CDR3 DNA: TGTGCCAGCAGGACTGCTGGGGCCAACGTCCTGACTTTC. Its translation: CASRTAGANVLTF.

The rearrangement joins TRBV20-1 to TRBJ1-2; 7 positions match TRBD1. V was clipped by 4 bases and J by 8 bases; unmatched bases: 10. The V gene's germline CDR1 is DFQATT and CDR2 SNEGSKA (reference sequence). The CDR3 has 13 residues. The chain's CDR3 is CSATSDREGGYTF. CDR3 coding DNA: TGCAGTGCTACCTCAGACAGGGAGGGGGGCTACACCTTC.

V usage is TRBV5-1 and J usage is TRBJ2-7; 7 nucleotides line up with TRBD2. The CDR3 spans 15 residues. Germline CDR1 reads SGHRS; CDR2 reads YFSETQ. The ends lost 6 bases at V and 2 bases at J; junction bases unmatched: 11. Written as DNA, the CDR3 is TGCGCCAGCACCCTAAAGACCAGCGGGACCTACGAGCAGTACTTC. Translation: CASTLKTSGTYEQYF. The complete variable domain, with remaining parts taken from reference TRBV5-1 and TRBJ2-7, reads KAGVTQTPRYLIKTRGQQVTLSCSPISGHRSVSWYQQTPGQGLQFLFEYFSETQRNKGNFPGRFSGRQFSNSRSEMNVSTLELGDSALYLCASTLKTSGTYEQYFGPGTRLTVT.

This chain connects TRBV10-3 to TRBJ2-1; TRBD2 matches at 11 bases. There are 15 residues in the CDR3. CDR1 and CDR2 from the germline V gene are ENHRY and SYGVKD. J lost 5 bases, V lost 6 bases, and 6 bases had no gene match. CDR3 residues: CAISTSGRGNNEQFF. The CDR3 DNA reads as TGTGCCATCAGCACTAGCGGGAGAGGGAACAATGAGCAGTTCTTC.

Ten or more counts support this clonotype. This chain uses TRBV5-1 with TRBJ2-1, with 7 bases matching TRBD1. Germline CDR1 and CDR2: SGHRS and YFSETQ. This CDR3 has 15 amino acids. V lost 0 bases to trimming and J lost 2 bases; unmatched junction nucleotides: 2. CDR3 DNA sequence: TGCGCCAGCAGCTTGGGCGACAGGGCCTACAATGAGCAGTTCTTC. Its translation: CASSLGDRAYNEQFF.

The chain couples TRBV20-1 to TRBJ2-1; D might be TRBD1 or TRBD2, each matching 5 bases. Judging by the DNA end, TRBJ2-7 fits better; the J call may be wrong. The CDR3 totals 15 residues. Germline lookup yields CDR1 DFQATT and CDR2 SNEGSKA (reference sequence). Here the CDR3 DNA reads TGCAGTGCTAGTCACGGGGCGAGCTCCTACAATGAGCAGTACTTC. Protein sequence: CSASHGASSYNEQYF.